The clone carrying this T cell receptor beta chain came up a few times. The entry originates in a study of T cells in Graves' hyperthyroidism and ophthalmopathy. Germline V gene lookup returns CDR1 SNHLY and CDR2 FYNNEI. V was clipped by 3 bases and J by 6 bases; unmatched bases: 5. This CDR3 comprises 14 residues. Amplified regions were TCR beta CDR3 sequences from RNA transcripts. First-round RT-PCR of the TCR CDR3 relied on the HTBI primer set. From the multiplex PCR reads, TCRdb called clonotypes with MiXCR, one entry per CDR3 protein. This table has under 400,000 distinct CDR3 sequences, just under 25% appearing once.

The clonotype comes from a man between 45 and 60 years old with Graves' hyperthyroidism. Sequencing used blood. J is TRBJ1-5 and V is TRBV2; 7 bases map to TRBD1. The CDR3 here is CASSDSGTAQPQHF. The CDR3, as DNA: TGTGCCAGCAGTGACTCCGGGACAGCTCAGCCCCAGCATTTT. Based on the CDR3 plus reference TRBV2 and TRBJ1-5, the full variable domain is EPEVTQTPSHQVTQMGQEVILRCVPISNHLYFYWYRQILGQKVEFLVSFYNNEISEKSEIFDDQFSVERPDGSNFTLKIRSTKLEDSAMYFCASSDSGTAQPQHFGDGTRLSIL.